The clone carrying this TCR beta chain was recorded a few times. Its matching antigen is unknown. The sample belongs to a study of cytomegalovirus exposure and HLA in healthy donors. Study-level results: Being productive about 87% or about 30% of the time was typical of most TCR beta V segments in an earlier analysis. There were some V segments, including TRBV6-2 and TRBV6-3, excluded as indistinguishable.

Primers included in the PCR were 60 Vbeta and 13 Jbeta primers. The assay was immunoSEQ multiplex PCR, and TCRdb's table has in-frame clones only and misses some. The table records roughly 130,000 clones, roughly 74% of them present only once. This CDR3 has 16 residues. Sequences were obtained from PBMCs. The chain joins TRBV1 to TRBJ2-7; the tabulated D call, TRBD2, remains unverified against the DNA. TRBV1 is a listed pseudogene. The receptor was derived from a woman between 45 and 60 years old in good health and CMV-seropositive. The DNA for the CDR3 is TGCACCAGCAGCCACCTATTGCGGGGGTTCCACTACGAGCAGTACTTC. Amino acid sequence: CTSSHLLRGFHYEQYF.